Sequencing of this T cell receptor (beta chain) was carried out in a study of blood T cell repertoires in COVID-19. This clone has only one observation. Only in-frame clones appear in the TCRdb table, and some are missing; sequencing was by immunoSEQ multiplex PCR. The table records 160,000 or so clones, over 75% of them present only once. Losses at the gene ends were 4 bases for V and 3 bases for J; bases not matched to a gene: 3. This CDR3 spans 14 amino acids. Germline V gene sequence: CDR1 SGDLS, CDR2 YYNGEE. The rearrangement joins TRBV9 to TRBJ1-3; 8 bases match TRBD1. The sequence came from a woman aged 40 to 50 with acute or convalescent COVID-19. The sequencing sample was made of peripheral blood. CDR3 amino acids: CASSPDRVGNTIYF. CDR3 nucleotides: TGTGCCAGCAGCCCGGACAGGGTTGGAAACACCATATATTTT.